The TCR beta chain under discussion was sequenced for a study of blood T cell repertoires in COVID-19. Study at large: Whether acute or convalescent, the COVID-19 samples came from the United States, Italy and Spain. T cells, B-cell-depleted T cells, or PBMCs supplied cDNA or gDNA.

In the authors' workflow: Reference gene primer amplification yielded estimated nucleated cell counts. Produced via immunoSEQ multiplex PCR; TCRdb's table is partial and in-frame only. V, J and clone size were drawn from that table, and D and trimming were deduced from the DNA. The table lists about 120,000 clones, roughly 90% of them singletons. CDR1 and CDR2 (germline): SEHNR, FQNEAQ (reference sequence). The CDR3 has 14 amino acids. The V and J ends lost 5 bases and 1 base respectively, with 11 bases between them. Sequenced input: peripheral blood. The sequence was collected from a man aged 45-65 years with active COVID-19. The rearrangement uses TRBV7-9 and TRBJ2-5, with a possible D match to TRBD1 (5 bases). The CDR3 DNA reads as TGTGCCAGCAGCCGCCAGGGAAGCCAAGAGACCCAGTACTTC. This gives the protein CASSRQGSQETQYF. Using reference TRBV7-9 and TRBJ2-5 for the parts outside the CDR3, the full variable domain is DTGVSQNPRHKITKRGQNVTFRCDPISEHNRLYWYRQTLGQGPEFLTYFQNEAQLEKSRLLSDRFSAERPKGSFSTLEIQRTEQGDSAMYLCASSRQGSQETQYFGPGTRLLVL.